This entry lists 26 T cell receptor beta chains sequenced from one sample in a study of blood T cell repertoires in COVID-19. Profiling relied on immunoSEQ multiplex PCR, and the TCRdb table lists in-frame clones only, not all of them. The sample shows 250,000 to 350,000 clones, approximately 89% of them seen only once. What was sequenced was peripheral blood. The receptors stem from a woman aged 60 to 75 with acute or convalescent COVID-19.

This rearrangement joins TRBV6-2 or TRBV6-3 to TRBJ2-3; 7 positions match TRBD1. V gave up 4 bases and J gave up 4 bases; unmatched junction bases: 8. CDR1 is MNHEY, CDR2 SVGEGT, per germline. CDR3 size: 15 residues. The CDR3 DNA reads TGTGCCAGCAGTTTAACAGGGGTAAACGCAGATACGCAGTATTTT. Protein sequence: CASSLTGVNADTQYF.

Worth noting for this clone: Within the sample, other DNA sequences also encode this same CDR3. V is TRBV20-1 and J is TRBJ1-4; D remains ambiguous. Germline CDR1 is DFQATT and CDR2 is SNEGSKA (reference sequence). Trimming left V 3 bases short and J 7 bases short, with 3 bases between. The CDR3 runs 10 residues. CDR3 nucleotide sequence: TGCAGTGCTAGGAGTGAAAAACTGTTTTTT. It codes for CSARSEKLFF.

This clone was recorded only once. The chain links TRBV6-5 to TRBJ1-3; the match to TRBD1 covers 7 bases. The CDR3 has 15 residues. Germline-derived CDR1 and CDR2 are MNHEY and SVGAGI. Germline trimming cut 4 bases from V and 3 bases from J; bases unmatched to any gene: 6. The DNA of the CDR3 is TGTGCCAGCAGTTCCACGGGACAGATTGGAAACACCATATATTTT. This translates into CASSSTGQIGNTIYF.

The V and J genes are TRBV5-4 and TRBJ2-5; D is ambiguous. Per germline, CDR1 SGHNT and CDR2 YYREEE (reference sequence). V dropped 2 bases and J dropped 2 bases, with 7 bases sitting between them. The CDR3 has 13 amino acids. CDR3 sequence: CASSFRSQETQYF. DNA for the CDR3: TGTGCCAGCAGCTTCAGGTCTCAAGAGACCCAGTACTTC.

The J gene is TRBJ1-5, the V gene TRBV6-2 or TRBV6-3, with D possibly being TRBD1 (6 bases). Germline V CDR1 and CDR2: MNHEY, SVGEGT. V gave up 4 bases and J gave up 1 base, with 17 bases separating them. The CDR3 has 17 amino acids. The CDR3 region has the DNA TGTGCCAGCAGTTCTGGGTACCCGGACAGAAGCAATCAGCCCCAGCATTTT. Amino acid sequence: CASSSGYPDRSNQPQHF.

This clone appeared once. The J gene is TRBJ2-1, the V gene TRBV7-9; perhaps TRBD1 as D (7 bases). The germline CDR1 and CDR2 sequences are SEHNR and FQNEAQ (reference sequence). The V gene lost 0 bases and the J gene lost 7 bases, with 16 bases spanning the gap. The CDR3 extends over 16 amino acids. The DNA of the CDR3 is TGTGCCAGCAGCTTAGCTGGTGGAGGGGGCGAAAATGAGCAGTTCTTC. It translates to CASSLAGGGGENEQFF.

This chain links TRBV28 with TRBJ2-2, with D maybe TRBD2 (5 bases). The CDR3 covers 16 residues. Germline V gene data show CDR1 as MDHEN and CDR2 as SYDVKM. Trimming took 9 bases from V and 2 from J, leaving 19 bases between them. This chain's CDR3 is CASLGDPIFNTGELFF. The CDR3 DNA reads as TGTGCCAGTCTGGGAGACCCAATTTTCAACACCGGGGAGCTGTTTTTT.

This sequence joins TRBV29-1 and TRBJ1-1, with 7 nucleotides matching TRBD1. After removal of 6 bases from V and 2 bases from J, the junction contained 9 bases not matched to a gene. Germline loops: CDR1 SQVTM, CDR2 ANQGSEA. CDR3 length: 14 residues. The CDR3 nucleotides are TGCAGCGTACAAAGAACAGGGGTCAACACTGAAGCTTTCTTT. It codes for CSVQRTGVNTEAFF.

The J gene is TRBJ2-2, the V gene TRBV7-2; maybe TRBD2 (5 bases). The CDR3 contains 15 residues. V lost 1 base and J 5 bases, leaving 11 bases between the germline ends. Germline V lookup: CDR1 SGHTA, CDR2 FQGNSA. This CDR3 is CASSLGGLGTGELFF. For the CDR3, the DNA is TGTGCCAGCAGCTTAGGAGGGCTGGGAACCGGGGAGCTGTTTTTT. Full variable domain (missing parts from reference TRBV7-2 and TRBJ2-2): GAGVSQSPSNKVTEKGKDVELRCDPISGHTALYWYRQSLGQGLEFLIYFQGNSAPDKSGLPSDRFSAERTGGSVSTLTIQRTQQEDSAVYLCASSLGGLGTGELFFGEGSRLTVL.

The CDR3 here is CASSLYAGGPEETQYF. DNA of the CDR3: TGTGCCAGCAGCTTGTATGCGGGGGGGCCGGAAGAGACCCAGTACTTC. This sequence joins TRBV5-5 and TRBJ2-5; 9 positions agree with TRBD2. The CDR3 is made up of 16 amino acids. The V gene's germline CDR1 is SGHKS and CDR2 YYEKEE (reference sequence). Losses at the gene ends were 1 base for V and 3 bases for J; bases not matched to a gene: 7.

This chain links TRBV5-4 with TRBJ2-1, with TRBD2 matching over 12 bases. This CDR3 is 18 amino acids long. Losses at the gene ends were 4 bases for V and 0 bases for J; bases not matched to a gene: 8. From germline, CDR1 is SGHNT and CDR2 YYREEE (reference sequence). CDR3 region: CASSKTSGGDISYNEQFF. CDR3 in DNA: TGTGCCAGCAGCAAGACTAGCGGGGGAGACATCTCCTACAATGAGCAGTTCTTC.

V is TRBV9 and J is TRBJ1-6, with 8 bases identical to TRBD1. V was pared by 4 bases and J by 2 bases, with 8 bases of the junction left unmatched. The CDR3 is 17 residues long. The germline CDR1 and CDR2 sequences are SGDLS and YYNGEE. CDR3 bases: TGTGCCAGCAGCCCTTTGGGACAGGCGACCTATAATTCACCCCTCCACTTT. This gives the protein CASSPLGQATYNSPLHF.

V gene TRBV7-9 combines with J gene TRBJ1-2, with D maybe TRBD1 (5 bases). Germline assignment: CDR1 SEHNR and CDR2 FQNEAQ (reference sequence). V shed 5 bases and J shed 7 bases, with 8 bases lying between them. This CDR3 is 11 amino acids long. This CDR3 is CASSRQGGYTF. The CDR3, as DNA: TGTGCCAGCAGCCGGCAGGGTGGCTACACCTTC. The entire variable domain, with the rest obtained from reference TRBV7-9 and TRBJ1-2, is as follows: DTGVSQNPRHKITKRGQNVTFRCDPISEHNRLYWYRQTLGQGPEFLTYFQNEAQLEKSRLLSDRFSAERPKGSFSTLEIQRTEQGDSAMYLCASSRQGGYTFGSGTRLTVV.

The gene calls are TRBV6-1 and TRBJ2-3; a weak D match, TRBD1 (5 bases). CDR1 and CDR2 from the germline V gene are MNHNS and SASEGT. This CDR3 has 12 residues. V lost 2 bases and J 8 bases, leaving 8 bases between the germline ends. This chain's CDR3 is CASSEQGGTQYF. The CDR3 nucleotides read TGTGCCAGCAGTGAACAGGGCGGTACGCAGTATTTT.

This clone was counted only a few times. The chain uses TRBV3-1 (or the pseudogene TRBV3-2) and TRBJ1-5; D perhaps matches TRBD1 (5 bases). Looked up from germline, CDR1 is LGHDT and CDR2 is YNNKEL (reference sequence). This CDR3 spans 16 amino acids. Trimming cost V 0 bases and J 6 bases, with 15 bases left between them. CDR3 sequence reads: CASSQDKGADSQPQHF. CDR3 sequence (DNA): TGTGCCAGCAGCCAAGATAAGGGCGCCGACAGTCAGCCCCAGCATTTT.

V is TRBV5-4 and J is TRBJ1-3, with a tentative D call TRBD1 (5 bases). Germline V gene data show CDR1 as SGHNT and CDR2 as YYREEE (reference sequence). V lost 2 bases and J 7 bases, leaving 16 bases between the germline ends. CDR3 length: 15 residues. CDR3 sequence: CASSLDSISGNTIYF. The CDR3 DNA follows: TGTGCCAGCAGCTTAGACAGCATCTCCGGGAACACCATATATTTT.

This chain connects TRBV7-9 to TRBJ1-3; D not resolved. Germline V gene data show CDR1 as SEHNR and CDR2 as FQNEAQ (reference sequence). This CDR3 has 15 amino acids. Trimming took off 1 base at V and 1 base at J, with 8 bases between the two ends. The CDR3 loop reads CASSLDGISGNTIYF. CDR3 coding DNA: TGTGCCAGCAGCTTAGACGGGATTTCTGGAAACACCATATATTTT.

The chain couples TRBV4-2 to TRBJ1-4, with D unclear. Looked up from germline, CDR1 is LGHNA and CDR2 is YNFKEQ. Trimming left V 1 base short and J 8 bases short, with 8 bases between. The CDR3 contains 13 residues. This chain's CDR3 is CASSQGGGEKLFF. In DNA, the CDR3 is TGTGCCAGCAGCCAAGGAGGAGGGGAAAAACTGTTTTTT.

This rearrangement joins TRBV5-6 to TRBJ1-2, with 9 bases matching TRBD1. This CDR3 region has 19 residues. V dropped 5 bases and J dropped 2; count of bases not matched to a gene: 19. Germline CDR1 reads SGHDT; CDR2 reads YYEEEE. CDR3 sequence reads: CASRVVGLGQGLTNYGYTF. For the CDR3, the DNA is TGTGCCAGCAGGGTTGTGGGACTCGGACAGGGGCTAACCAACTATGGCTACACCTTC.

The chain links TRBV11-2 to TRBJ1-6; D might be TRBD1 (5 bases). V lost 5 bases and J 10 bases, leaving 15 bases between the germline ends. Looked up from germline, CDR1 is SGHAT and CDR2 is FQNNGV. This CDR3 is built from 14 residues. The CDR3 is CASSVRQFTSPLHF. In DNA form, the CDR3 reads TGTGCCAGCAGCGTACGACAGTTTACCTCACCCCTCCACTTT.

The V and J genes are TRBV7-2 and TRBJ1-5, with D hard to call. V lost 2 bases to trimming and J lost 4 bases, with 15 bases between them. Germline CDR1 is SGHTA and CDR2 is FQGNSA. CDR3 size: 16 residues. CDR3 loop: CASSLSGVGINQPQHF. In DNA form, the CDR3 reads TGTGCCAGCAGCTTATCCGGGGTAGGGATAAATCAGCCCCAGCATTTT.

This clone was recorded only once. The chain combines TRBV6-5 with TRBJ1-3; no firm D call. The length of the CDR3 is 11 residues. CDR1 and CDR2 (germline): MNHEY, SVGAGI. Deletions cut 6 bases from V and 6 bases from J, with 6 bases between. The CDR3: CASRFLNTIYF. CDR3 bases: TGTGCCAGCAGGTTCCTAAACACCATATATTTT.

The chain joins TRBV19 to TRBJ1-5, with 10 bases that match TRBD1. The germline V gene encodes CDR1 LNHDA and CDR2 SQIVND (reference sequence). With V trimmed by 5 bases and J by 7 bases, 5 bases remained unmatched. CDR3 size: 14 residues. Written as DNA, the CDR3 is TGTGCCAGTAGTCTCGGGACAGGGGTCCAGCCCCAGCATTTT. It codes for CASSLGTGVQPQHF. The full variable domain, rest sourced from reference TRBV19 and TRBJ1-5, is DGGITQSPKYLFRKEGQNVTLSCEQNLNHDAMYWYRQDPGQGLRLIYYSQIVNDFQKGDIAEGYSVSREKKESFPLTVTSAQKNPTAFYLCASSLGTGVQPQHFGDGTRLSIL.

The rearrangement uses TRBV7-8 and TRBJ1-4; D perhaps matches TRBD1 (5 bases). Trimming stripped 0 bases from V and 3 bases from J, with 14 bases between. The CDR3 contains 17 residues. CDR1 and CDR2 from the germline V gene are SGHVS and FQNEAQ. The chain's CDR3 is CASSLALGGRANEKLFF. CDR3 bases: TGTGCCAGCAGCTTAGCTCTGGGGGGAAGGGCTAATGAAAAACTGTTTTTT.

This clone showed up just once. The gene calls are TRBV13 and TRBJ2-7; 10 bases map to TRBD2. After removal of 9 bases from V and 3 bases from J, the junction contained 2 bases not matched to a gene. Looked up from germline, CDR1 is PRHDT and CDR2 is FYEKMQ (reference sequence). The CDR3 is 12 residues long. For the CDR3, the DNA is TGTGCCAGTAGCGGGAGGCTCTACGAGCAGTACTTC. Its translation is CASSGRLYEQYF.

The CDR3 coding sequence is TGTGCCAGCAGCCTCACCGGGGGGATGAACACCGGGGAGCTGTTTTTT. It encodes CASSLTGGMNTGELFF. The chain joins TRBV5-8 to TRBJ2-2; 7 bases are shared with TRBD2. CDR3 size: 16 residues. The germline V gene encodes CDR1 SGHTS and CDR2 YDEGEE. V was clipped by 4 bases and J by 1 base; unmatched bases: 7.